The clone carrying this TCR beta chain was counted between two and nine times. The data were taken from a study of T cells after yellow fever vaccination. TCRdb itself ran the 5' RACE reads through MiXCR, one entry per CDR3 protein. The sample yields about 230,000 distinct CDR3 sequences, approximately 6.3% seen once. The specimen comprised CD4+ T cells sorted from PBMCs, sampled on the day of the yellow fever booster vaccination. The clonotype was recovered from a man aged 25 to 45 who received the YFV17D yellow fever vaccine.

Here the CDR3 reads CASSPLRERGNEQFF. The CDR3 nucleotides read TGTGCCAGCAGTCCTTTACGGGAGAGGGGGAATGAGCAGTTCTTC. The chain joins TRBV6-2 or TRBV6-3 to TRBJ2-1; D might be TRBD1 or TRBD2, each matching 6 bases. The CDR3 has 15 residues. V shed 5 bases and J shed 7 bases, with 18 bases lying between them. The germline gives CDR1 MNHEY, CDR2 SVGEGT.